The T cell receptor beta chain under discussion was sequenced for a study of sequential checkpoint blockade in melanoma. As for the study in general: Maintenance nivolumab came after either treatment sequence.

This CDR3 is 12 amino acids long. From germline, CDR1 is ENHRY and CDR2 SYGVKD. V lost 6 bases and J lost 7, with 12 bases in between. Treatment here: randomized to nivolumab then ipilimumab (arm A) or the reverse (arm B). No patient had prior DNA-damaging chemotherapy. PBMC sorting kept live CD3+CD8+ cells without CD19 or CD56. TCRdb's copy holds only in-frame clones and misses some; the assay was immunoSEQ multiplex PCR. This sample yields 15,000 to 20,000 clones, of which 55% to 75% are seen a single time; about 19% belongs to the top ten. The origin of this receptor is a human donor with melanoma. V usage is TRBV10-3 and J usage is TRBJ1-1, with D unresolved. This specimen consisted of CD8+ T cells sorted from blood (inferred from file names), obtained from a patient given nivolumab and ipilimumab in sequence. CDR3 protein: CAIRSGGSEAFF. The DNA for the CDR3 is TGTGCCATCAGGAGTGGTGGGAGTGAAGCTTTCTTT.